These 14 T cell receptor beta chains originate from one sample sequenced in a study of shared clonotypes between healthy human individuals. The protocol was immunoSEQ multiplex PCR, while the TCRdb copy is restricted to in-frame clones and leaves out a portion. The sample lists 520,000 or so clones; 70% to 80% were seen once. Source material: PBMCs. The receptors shown here come from a woman aged 40-49 years in good health. Some clones in this sample may be carry-over from other donors' samples.

The chain employs TRBV2 and TRBJ2-5; D is unresolved. The CDR3 contains 13 residues. V lost 2 bases and J lost 5, with 9 bases in between. Per germline, CDR1 SNHLY and CDR2 FYNNEI. The CDR3 protein is CASSENSEETQYF. Written as DNA, the CDR3 is TGTGCCAGCAGTGAAAACTCAGAGGAGACCCAGTACTTC.

V and J are TRBV28 and TRBJ1-3; no clear D. The germline V gene encodes CDR1 MDHEN and CDR2 SYDVKM. Trimming removed 7 bases from V and 0 bases from J, with 13 bases in between. This CDR3 has 15 residues. In DNA form, the CDR3 reads TGTGCCAGCACCCCGTCGGGCCTCTCTGGAAACACCATATATTTT. It encodes CASTPSGLSGNTIYF.

The rearrangement joins TRBV5-1 to TRBJ2-5, with 10 bases identical to TRBD2. The germline gives CDR1 SGHRS, CDR2 YFSETQ. J gave up 5 bases and V 3 bases, and 4 bases lay outside the gene matches. The CDR3 is 14 residues long. This chain's CDR3 is CASSSGLATETQYF. Written as DNA, the CDR3 is TGCGCCAGCAGCTCGGGACTAGCGACGGAGACCCAGTACTTC.

V usage is TRBV28 and J usage is TRBJ2-7, with D possibly matching TRBD1 (7 bases). The CDR3 covers 19 residues. Between the trimmed V and J ends, which lost 3 bases and 0 bases, there was a span of 24 bases. CDR1 and CDR2 from the germline V gene are MDHEN and SYDVKM. CDR3 nucleotides: TGTGCCAGCAGTTTGGGAACAGGGGTGTTCTGGCGGGACTCCTACGAGCAGTACTTC. Its protein is CASSLGTGVFWRDSYEQYF.

The chain carries TRBV28 and TRBJ2-1; 8 bases are shared with TRBD2. The CDR3 loop spans 14 amino acids. J lost 5 bases, V lost 10 bases, and 10 bases had no gene match. Looked up from germline, CDR1 is MDHEN and CDR2 is SYDVKM. In DNA, the CDR3 is TGTGCCACCCTCGGGGGGGCGGGCAACAATGAGCAGTTCTTC. Translating it yields CATLGGAGNNEQFF.

The chain employs TRBV25-1 and TRBJ2-5; TRBD1 or TRBD2 may be the D gene (6 bases each). This CDR3 contains 12 residues. Germline V CDR1 and CDR2: MGHDK, SYGVNS. The ends were cut back, 6 bases at V and 5 bases at J, with 10 bases in the middle. The DNA of the CDR3 is TGTGCCAGCAGAATAGGGGGGGAGACCCAGTACTTC. This encodes CASRIGGETQYF.

The rearrangement joins TRBV19 to TRBJ2-3; the match to TRBD2 covers 8 bases. The CDR3 extends over 17 amino acids. CDR1 and CDR2 from the germline V gene are LNHDA and SQIVND (reference sequence). Trimming removed 1 base from V and 0 bases from J; junction bases left unmatched: 6. CDR3 in DNA: TGTGCCAGTAGTATAGCTGCGGGAGGTCTTAGCACAGATACGCAGTATTTT. Its protein product is CASSIAAGGLSTDTQYF.

The chain employs TRBV28 and TRBJ2-3; a weak D match, TRBD2 (7 bases). The CDR3 loop spans 17 amino acids. Between the trimmed V and J ends, which lost 3 bases and 2 bases, there was a span of 18 bases. Looked up from germline, CDR1 is MDHEN and CDR2 is SYDVKM. In DNA, the CDR3 is TGTGCCAGCAGTTTGGGGGGGGTGCAGGGGCTCACAGATACGCAGTATTTT. Its translation is CASSLGGVQGLTDTQYF.

To note about this clone: This may be a read error, as it is one base from a much larger clone. The chain recombines TRBV30 with TRBJ2-3; D is undetermined. Trimming took off 1 base at V and 3 bases at J, with 5 bases between the two ends. Per germline, CDR1 GTSNPN and CDR2 SVGIG (reference sequence). This CDR3 has 12 residues. The CDR3 spells CAWSALTDTQYF. The CDR3 DNA follows: TGTGCCTGGAGTGCCTTGACAGATACGCAGTATTTT.

This clone has ten or more counts. The chain joins TRBV30 to TRBJ1-6; possible D gene TRBD1, 5 bases. V lost 3 bases to trimming and J lost 7 bases, with 16 bases between them. CDR1 GTSNPN and CDR2 SVGIG come from the germline V gene (reference sequence). This CDR3 spans 15 amino acids. This CDR3 reads CAWRNSGGTNSPLHF. Here the CDR3 DNA reads TGTGCCTGGAGGAACTCGGGGGGGACCAATTCACCCCTCCACTTT.

The rearrangement links TRBV10-2 to TRBJ2-3; TRBD2 matches 8 bases. There are 14 residues in the CDR3. Losses at the gene ends were 11 bases for V and 2 bases for J; bases not matched to a gene: 9. Germline loops: CDR1 WSHSY, CDR2 SAAADI. CDR3 residues: CASGASGHTDTQYF. CDR3 coding DNA: TGCGCCTCCGGGGCTAGCGGGCACACAGATACGCAGTATTTT.

The V gene is TRBV7-2, the J gene TRBJ1-2; D is unresolved. Deletions cut 1 base from V and 5 bases from J, with 11 bases between. In germline, CDR1 is SGHTA, CDR2 FQGNSA. CDR3 length: 14 amino acids. The CDR3: CASSLGTVMYGYTF. The CDR3 nucleotides read TGTGCCAGCAGCTTAGGGACCGTTATGTATGGCTACACCTTC.

The rearrangement links TRBV7-2 to TRBJ2-3, with TRBD2 identical over 10 bases. Germline CDR1 and CDR2: SGHTA and FQGNSA. The CDR3 has 14 amino acids. V was pared by 6 bases and J by 6 bases, with 6 bases of the junction left unmatched. CDR3 bases: TGTGCCAGCAGAGCTAGCGGGAGTTTGGATACGCAGTATTTT. It translates to CASRASGSLDTQYF.

This clone came up a few times. The chain recombines TRBV9 with TRBJ2-1, with a weak D call TRBD2 (7 bases). This CDR3 region has 14 residues. Germline CDR1 SGDLS, CDR2 YYNGEE. Trimming took off 6 bases at V and 3 bases at J, with 13 bases between the two ends. The CDR3: CASTEGGGYNEQFF. For the CDR3, the DNA is TGTGCCAGCACGGAGGGAGGGGGCTACAATGAGCAGTTCTTC. Full variable domain (remainder filled in from reference TRBV9 and TRBJ2-1): DSGVTQTPKHLITATGQRVTLRCSPRSGDLSVYWYQQSLDQGLQFLIQYYNGEERAKGNILERFSAQQFPDLHSELNLSSLELGDSALYFCASTEGGGYNEQFFGPGTRLTVL.